This TCR beta chain appears in the sequencing data of a study of cytotoxic CD8 clonotypes in ibrutinib-treated CLL (dated by TCRdb to the early 2020s). Study-level background: The cohort had about a dozen relapsed/refractory and around 14 treatment-naive patients; some 17 were IGHV unmutated. On average, each sample had some 260,000 productive templates and 94,082 productive rearrangements. Samples at response were collected after a median of about twelve months of treatment, with a range of about 6 to 40 months. Cryopreserved peripheral blood mononuclear cells were collected at three points: before therapy, at response, and at either sustained remission or disease progression. Responses were partial in approximately 24 patients and complete in 2; after median approximately 69 months follow-up, some 14 stayed in remission and about twelve progressed. Longitudinal samples were available for about 30% of the roughly 86 trial participants. Broad study findings and their caveats: Sustained-remission and progressing patients did not have matched sampling times, and lymph node repertoires were not examined. Clonality increased at ibrutinib response, stayed stable in sustained remission, and fell back toward baseline at progression. Baseline clonality exceeded that of age-matched healthy donors and correlated strongly with circulating CD8+ T-cell counts. Public clonotypes were rare and either shrank or stayed stable during treatment, and the rise in clonality at ibrutinib response reflected expansion of private clonotypes.

On this clone: Its antigen has not been determined. The sample holds no much larger clone one base away, and base qualities are not on file.

Approximately 2 micrograms of genomic DNA were extracted from cryopreserved PBMCs for TCR beta library preparation. Longitudinal blood samples from CLL patients on ibrutinib monotherapy were analyzed using high-throughput TCR beta sequencing. The patients were enrolled in a single-center, open-label phase 2 trial of ibrutinib monotherapy. On a MiSeq, deep resolution sequencing aimed for a depth between 1 in 1 million and 1 in 200,000 T cells, with each clonotype covered about 9.9x on average. TCR beta libraries were generated with the immunoSEQ hsTCRB Kit. The authors' analysis ran thus. The data were analyzed with ImmunoSEQ Analyzer and ImmunoSEQ Data Assistant, and V, D and J gene assignments followed IMGT definitions. Clonality was computed as one minus normalized Shannon entropy of productive rearrangement frequencies, ranging from 0 to 1. Only overrepresented clonotypes making up at least 0.05% of the repertoire of each patient were included in the public clonotype analysis. Thirteen age-matched healthy donor repertoires from immuneACCESS served as clonality controls. TCRdb's version of the immuneACCESS table is confined to in-frame rearrangements and falls short of the full clone set. An unresolved V gene accounts for under half of the shortfall where checked; the remainder is of unknown origin. V, J and clone size were drawn from that table, and D and trimming were deduced from the DNA. The sample table holds about 8,600 clones, of which 60% to 75% were seen once. The ten largest clones add up to around 37% of the sample.

Trimming removed 8 bases from V and 2 bases from J; the gene matches leave 5 bases unexplained. Counted from cysteine to phenylalanine, this CDR3 has 15 amino acids. The kept DNA is CDR3 alone, 45 bases in frame from the first base. CDR1 and CDR2, looked up from the germline V gene, are MDHEN and SYDVKM. The source was PBMCs, collected before ibrutinib treatment. This TCR was recovered from a human donor with chronic lymphocytic leukemia. The V and J genes are TRBV28 and TRBJ2-5, and TRBD2 matches 13 of the central bases. The CDR3 is CASGGLAGQQETQYF. The DNA sequence is TGTGCCAGCGGGGGACTAGCGGGACAACAAGAGACCCAGTACTTC.